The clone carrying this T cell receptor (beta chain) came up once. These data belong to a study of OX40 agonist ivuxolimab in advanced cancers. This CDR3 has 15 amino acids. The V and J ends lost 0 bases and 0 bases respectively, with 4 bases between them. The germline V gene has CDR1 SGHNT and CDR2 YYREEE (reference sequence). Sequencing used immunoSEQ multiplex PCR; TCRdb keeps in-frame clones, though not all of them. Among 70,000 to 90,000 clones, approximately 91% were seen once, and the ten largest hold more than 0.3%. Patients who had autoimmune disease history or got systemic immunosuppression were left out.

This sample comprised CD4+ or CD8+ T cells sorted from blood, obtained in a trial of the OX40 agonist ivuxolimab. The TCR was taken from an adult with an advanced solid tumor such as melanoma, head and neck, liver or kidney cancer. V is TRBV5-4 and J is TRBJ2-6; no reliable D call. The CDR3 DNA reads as TGTGCCAGCAGCTTGGGCCTCTCTGGGGCCAACGTCCTGACTTTC. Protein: CASSLGLSGANVLTF. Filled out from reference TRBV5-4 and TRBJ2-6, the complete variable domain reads ETGVTQSPTHLIKTRGQQVTLRCSSQSGHNTVSWYQQALGQGPQFIFQYYREEENGRGNFPPRFSGLQFPNYSSELNVNALELDDSALYLCASSLGLSGANVLTFGAGSRLTVL.